The T cell receptor beta chain described here comes from a study of CD8+CD57+ T cells in acquired aplastic anemia. Study background: Sorted CD4+ and CD8+ cells gave an average of about 3 ug of DNA. Study-wide results and caveats: A set of about 30 CD8+ CDR3 sequences was shared between patients and controls, and these sequences appeared highly expressed in patients.

The CDR3 runs to 14 residues. Germline V CDR1 and CDR2: SSHAT, FNYEAQ (reference sequence). V was clipped by 6 bases and J by 5 bases; unmatched bases: 6. It was genomic DNA that served as the template for profiling TCR beta VDJ and CDR3. Each CDR3 protein is one row after TCRdb ran MiXCR on the reads. The sample records some 170,000 distinct CDR3 sequences, 47% being singletons. Concerning this clonotype: What it binds is not known.

Patients sequenced had flow cytometry evidence of CD8+CD57+ cell expansion. The enrolled patients all had severe acquired aplastic anemia. The specimen was sorted CD4+, CD8+, or CD8+CD57+ T cells (not recorded which) from PBMCs. This TCR derives from a human donor with aplastic anemia. The V call is TRBV7-7, the J call TRBJ2-5; 10 positions agree with TRBD1. CDR3 sequence reads: CASRGQGRGETQYF. For the CDR3, the DNA is TGTGCCAGCAGGGGACAGGGGCGGGGTGAGACCCAGTACTTC.